Presented here are 18 T cell receptor beta chains from one specimen sequenced in a study of early T cells in non-severe SARS-CoV-2 infection. Each CDR3 protein is one row after TCRdb ran MiXCR on the 5' RACE reads. The sample contains around 55,000 distinct CDR3 sequences, around 12% of which appear only once. The sequenced material came from whole blood. The receptors derive from an adult who was a healthcare worker with PCR-confirmed SARS-CoV-2 infection or an uninfected control (not recorded which).

Many counts were recorded for this clonotype. The genes are TRBV30 and TRBJ2-1, with D tentatively TRBD1 or TRBD2 (5 bases each). CDR3 size: 12 residues. Trimming removed 7 bases from V and 12 bases from J, with 19 bases in between. The V gene's germline CDR1 is GTSNPN and CDR2 SVGIG (reference sequence). CDR3 sequence reads: CASSGTAFRQFF. CDR3 nucleotide sequence: TGTGCCTCCTCCGGGACCGCGTTTAGGCAGTTCTTC.

The V and J genes are TRBV19 and TRBJ2-7; a weak D match, TRBD2 (7 bases). The CDR3 runs 15 residues. Germline lookup yields CDR1 LNHDA and CDR2 SQIVND (reference sequence). V was trimmed by 2 bases and J by 3 bases, leaving 14 bases between them. The CDR3 spells CASSIFGGRHYEQYF. CDR3 DNA: TGTGCCAGTAGTATATTCGGGGGGCGCCACTACGAGCAGTACTTC. The full variable domain, with the rest looked up from reference TRBV19 and TRBJ2-7, is DGGITQSPKYLFRKEGQNVTLSCEQNLNHDAMYWYRQDPGQGLRLIYYSQIVNDFQKGDIAEGYSVSREKKESFPLTVTSAQKNPTAFYLCASSIFGGRHYEQYFGPGTRLTVT.

The V and J genes are TRBV7-8 and TRBJ2-1; TRBD2 matches at 9 bases. The germline V gene has CDR1 SGHVS and CDR2 FQNEAQ. The trim removed 1 base at V and 5 bases at J, leaving 3 bases unmatched. The CDR3 is 15 residues long. DNA for the CDR3: TGTGCCAGCAGCTTAGGGATAGCGGGGGACAATGAGCAGTTCTTC. This codes for CASSLGIAGDNEQFF.

The rearrangement joins TRBV29-1 to TRBJ2-3; TRBD1 or TRBD2 may be the D gene (5 bases each). V lost 2 bases to trimming and J lost 0 bases, with 6 bases between them. Germline CDR1 is SQVTM and CDR2 is ANQGSEA. The CDR3 extends over 13 amino acids. The CDR3 coding sequence is TGCAGCGTTGAATGGGGGAGCACAGATACGCAGTATTTT. This gives the protein CSVEWGSTDTQYF.

The table lists this clonotype with many counts. The chain combines TRBV3-1 with TRBJ1-1; no clear D. The V end lost 1 base, the J end lost 7 bases, and 7 bases lay between the germline ends. This CDR3 spans 12 amino acids. The germline V gene encodes CDR1 LGHDT and CDR2 YNNKEL (reference sequence). CDR3 coding DNA: TGTGCCAGCAGCCAAGGCTCCGGTGAAGCTTTCTTT. Its protein is CASSQGSGEAFF.

This clonotype was observed a few times. The V gene is TRBV6-5, the J gene TRBJ2-7; 8 bases align to TRBD1. CDR1 is MNHEY, CDR2 SVGAGI, per germline. The CDR3 is 15 residues long. Trimming removed 4 bases from V and 1 base from J; junction bases left unmatched: 6. The DNA for the CDR3 is TGTGCCAGCAGTTCCCATACAGGGGGGTCCTACGAGCAGTACTTC. Protein sequence: CASSSHTGGSYEQYF.

This clonotype was counted many times. This rearrangement joins TRBV7-9 to TRBJ2-1; no definite D call. The V and J ends lost 1 base and 9 bases respectively, with 13 bases between them. This CDR3 has 14 amino acids. CDR1 is SEHNR and CDR2 is FQNEAQ in the germline V gene (reference sequence). The CDR3 DNA follows: TGTGCCAGCAGCTTAGACACCAAGGGCGGTGAGCAGTTCTTC. This encodes CASSLDTKGGEQFF.

The sample holds a few counts of this clonotype. V gene TRBV11-3 combines with J gene TRBJ2-1, with D perhaps being TRBD1 or TRBD2 (5 bases each). The CDR3 runs to 16 residues. Trimming removed 1 base at V and 6 bases at J, with 16 bases between. In germline, CDR1 is SGHNT, CDR2 YENEEA. The CDR3 sequence is CASSLGGTGPLNEQFF. The CDR3 DNA follows: TGTGCCAGCAGCTTAGGGGGGACGGGACCCCTCAATGAGCAGTTCTTC.

This clonotype was seen repeatedly, ten times or more. The chain recombines TRBV2 with TRBJ1-3; D perhaps matches TRBD1 (6 bases). This CDR3 has 14 amino acids. Germline CDR1 is SNHLY and CDR2 is FYNNEI. Trimming removed 5 bases from V and 2 bases from J, with 10 bases in between. CDR3 loop: CASSPRDTGNTIYF. The CDR3 DNA sequence: TGTGCCAGCAGTCCCCGGGACACTGGAAACACCATATATTTT.

The DNA of the CDR3 is TGTGCCAGCAGCTTGGTTCAAGGTAGCAACAATGAGCAGTTCTTC. Translating it yields CASSLVQGSNNEQFF. V gene TRBV5-6 combines with J gene TRBJ2-1; D uncertain. Trimming took 0 bases from V and 5 from J, leaving 12 bases between them. Germline values: CDR1 SGHDT, CDR2 YYEEEE. The CDR3 has 15 residues.

V is TRBV11-2 and J is TRBJ1-6; a weak D match, TRBD1 (6 bases). The germline CDR1 and CDR2 sequences are SGHAT and FQNNGV. This CDR3 contains 14 residues. V was trimmed by 3 bases and J by 7 bases, leaving 10 bases between them. CDR3 nucleotide sequence: TGTGCCAGCAGCTTCGACAGGTTCAATTCACCCCTCCACTTT. Translation: CASSFDRFNSPLHF. The variable domain in full, completed from reference TRBV11-2 and TRBJ1-6, reads EAGVAQSPRYKIIEKRQSVAFWCNPISGHATLYWYQQILGQGPKLLIQFQNNGVVDDSQLPKDRFSAERLKGVDSTLKIQPAKLEDSAVYLCASSFDRFNSPLHFGNGTRLTVT.

As to this clonotype: A much larger clone differs from this one at a single base, so this may be a read error. The rearrangement uses TRBV5-5 and TRBJ1-1, with D possibly being TRBD1 (6 bases). The length of the CDR3 is 14 residues. In germline, CDR1 is SGHKS, CDR2 YYEKEE (reference sequence). Trimming took 2 bases from V and 4 from J, leaving 12 bases between them. This chain's CDR3 is CASSFSGGGTEAFF. The DNA of the CDR3 is TGTGCCAGCAGCTTCTCGGGAGGGGGCACTGAAGCTTTCTTT.

This clonotype was recorded many times. The V call is TRBV11-2, the J call TRBJ2-1, with TRBD2 matching 13 bases. This CDR3 contains 15 residues. V dropped 5 bases and J dropped 10; count of bases not matched to a gene: 8. The germline V gene has CDR1 SGHAT and CDR2 FQNNGV. The CDR3 reads CASSHGLAGVAEQFF. Written as DNA, the CDR3 is TGTGCCAGCAGCCACGGACTAGCGGGGGTGGCGGAGCAGTTCTTC.

On this clonotype itself: The germline gene is not matched at one end of the junction; a read error may be the cause. The chain joins TRBV7-3 to TRBJ2-3; the D gene is possibly TRBD1 (6 bases). CDR3 length equals 17 residues. Germline CDR1 is SGHTA and CDR2 is FQGTGA. DNA of the CDR3: TGTGCCAGCAGCCCAACGGGCATCAGCTCCAGGACAGATACGCGGTATTTT. Protein product: CASSPTGISSRTDTRYF. The full variable domain, completed using reference TRBV7-3 and TRBJ2-3, is GAGVSQTPSNKVTEKGKYVELRCDPISGHTALYWYRQSLGQGPEFLIYFQGTGAADDSGLPNDRFFAVRPEGSVSTLKIQRTERGDSAVYLCASSPTGISSRTDTRYFGPGTRLTVL.

This clonotype was found many times. This CDR3 reads CASRGQPNSPLHF. CDR3 sequence (DNA): TGTGCCAGCAGGGGACAGCCAAATTCACCCCTCCACTTT. The rearrangement joins TRBV12-3 or TRBV12-4 to TRBJ1-6; 7 bases are shared with TRBD1. With V trimmed by 6 bases and J by 7 bases, 3 bases remained unmatched. The CDR3 runs 13 residues.

The genes are TRBV7-2 and TRBJ1-2, with a weak D call TRBD1 (5 bases). Germline V gene data show CDR1 as SGHTA and CDR2 as FQGNSA. The CDR3 has 13 residues. V lost 5 bases, J lost 5 bases, and 12 bases lay in between. The CDR3: CASSRGVQYGYTF. CDR3 in DNA: TGTGCCAGCAGCCGGGGGGTACAGTATGGCTACACCTTC.

The chain joins TRBV27 to TRBJ2-3, with 8 positions matching TRBD1. Germline V gene lookup returns CDR1 MNHEY and CDR2 SMNVEV (reference sequence). Losses at the gene ends were 6 bases for V and 1 base for J; bases not matched to a gene: 6. The CDR3 is made up of 15 amino acids. CDR3 bases: TGTGCCAGCAGAGTGACAGGGGTTGGCACAGATACGCAGTATTTT. Translation gives CASRVTGVGTDTQYF.

The genes are TRBV20-1 and TRBJ2-7; weak D call: TRBD1 (6 bases). Trimming took 6 bases from V and 2 from J, leaving 14 bases between them. The CDR3 runs 13 residues. In germline, CDR1 is DFQATT, CDR2 SNEGSKA (reference sequence). CDR3 sequence reads: CSAPGQSTYEQYF. In DNA form, the CDR3 reads TGCAGTGCGCCAGGACAGTCCACCTACGAGCAGTACTTC.